This T cell receptor beta chain comes out of a study of cytomegalovirus exposure and HLA in healthy donors. Findings and limits, study-wide: At a 0.05 false discovery rate, a later analysis found 15,000 to 20,000 TCR beta sequences to be associated with HLA alleles. The presence/absence work took it that sequencing depth was about the same across donors.

PCR amplification relied on 60 Vbeta primers (plus 13 Jbeta primers). Here immunoSEQ multiplex PCR was the method, and the copy in TCRdb shows in-frame clones only, minus some. The sample lists 140,000 to 150,000 clones; about 71% were seen once. V was shortened by 6 bases and J by 4 bases, with 15 bases between the two germline ends. CDR3 length: 14 amino acids. CDR1 and CDR2 (germline): SNHLY, FYNNEI. In regard to this clone: Its cognate antigen is unknown.

V usage is TRBV2 and J usage is TRBJ2-5; possible D gene TRBD1, 8 bases. The source material was PBMCs. The clonotype originates from a woman in her sixties or seventies in good health and CMV-seropositive. Here the CDR3 reads CASSTHRGGETQYF. The CDR3 DNA follows: TGTGCCAGCAGCACCCACAGGGGGGGAGAGACCCAGTACTTC.